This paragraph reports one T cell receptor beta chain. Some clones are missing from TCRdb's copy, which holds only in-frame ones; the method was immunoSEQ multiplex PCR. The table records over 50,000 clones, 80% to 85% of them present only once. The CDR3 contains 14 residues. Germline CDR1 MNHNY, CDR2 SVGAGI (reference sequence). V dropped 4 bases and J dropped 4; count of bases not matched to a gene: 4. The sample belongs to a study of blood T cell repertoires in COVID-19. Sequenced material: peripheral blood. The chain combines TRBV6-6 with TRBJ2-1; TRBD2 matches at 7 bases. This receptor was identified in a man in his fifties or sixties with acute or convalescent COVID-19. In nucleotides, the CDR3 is TGTGCCAGCAGTTTCGGGGGGACGTACAATGAGCAGTTCTTC. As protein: CASSFGGTYNEQFF.